This TCR beta chain was profiled in a study of shared clonotypes between healthy human individuals. For each subset, genomic DNA was distributed in equal portions over several immunoSEQ plates. It was on ten immunoSEQ deep assay plates that unsorted PBMC DNA was sequenced. The data were produced by immunoSEQ multiplex PCR, yet TCRdb's version contains in-frame clones alone and is incomplete. The sample comprises 470,000 or so clones, almost 80% of which are singletons, and about 12% rests with the top ten. None of the donors, who were healthy HIV-negative adults, had recently had acute infections or vaccinations. Germline V gene data show CDR1 as LNHDA and CDR2 as SQIVND (reference sequence). With 4 bases clipped from V and 4 bases from J, the junction kept 6 bases outside the gene matches. The CDR3 sequence is 16 residues long.

The chain couples TRBV19 to TRBJ2-6; 8 nucleotides line up with TRBD2. This TCR derives from a woman in her thirties or forties in good health. Some clones in this sample may be carry-over from other donors' samples. Sequenced input: PBMCs. The CDR3 DNA sequence: TGTGCCAGTAGTACCGGACTAGCCGACGGGGCCAACGTCCTGACTTTC. It encodes CASSTGLADGANVLTF.